Sequencing of this T cell receptor beta chain was carried out in a study of T cell changes during pregnancy in multiple sclerosis (dated by TCRdb to the late 2010s). Broadly, across the study: Changes in the T cell repertoire over the course of pregnancy were examined in this study in women with multiple sclerosis.

Library construction relied on the immunoSEQ multiplex PCR assay. TCRdb stores this immuneACCESS table with in-frame sequences only. Part of the clones is absent; in the studies checked, under half of the shortfall reflects unresolved V genes, and no reason is known for the rest. Recorded for this sample are tens of thousands of clones; over 90% of them occurred a single time. Around 0.85% of the sample is taken by the ten largest. The CDR3 contains 15 residues, cysteine and phenylalanine counted. Only the CDR3 region is kept as DNA, spanning 45 bases read in frame from base 1. The germline V gene yields SGHTA for CDR1 and FQGTGA for CDR2. V and J lose 2 bases and 1 base, and a span of 10 bases separates them. Comments on this clone: Its antigen is still unknown. The sample holds no much larger clone one base away, and base qualities are not on file.

This chain is built from TRBV7-3 and TRBJ2-3; 5 matching bases give a weak D call of TRBD1. The sample consisted of peripheral blood, taken in the first trimester of pregnancy. This clonotype was obtained from a female donor with multiple sclerosis, enrolled in a pregnancy study. CDR3 protein: CASSLQGRGTDTQYF. The DNA sequence is as follows: TGTGCCAGCAGCTTACAGGGAAGGGGCACAGATACGCAGTATTTT.